This T cell receptor beta chain stems from a study of immune characterization of retroperitoneal liposarcoma. The germline V gene encodes CDR1 MNHGY and CDR2 SAAAGT. This CDR3 is built from 15 residues. MiXCR, run by TCRdb on the PCR reads, gives a single entry per CDR3 protein. The sample contains several thousand distinct CDR3 sequences, just under 30% of which appear only once. The clonotype was recovered from a male donor with retroperitoneal liposarcoma. Sequences were obtained from blood. The chain uses TRBV6-8 and TRBJ2-1; 7 positions agree with TRBD1. The DNA end favors TRBJ2-7, so the J call may be wrong. The CDR3 DNA reads as TGTGCCAGCACTACCATCGGTTACAGGGGCTACGAGCAGTACTTC. It yields the protein CASTTIGYRGYEQYF.